The rows below give T cell receptor beta chains drawn from one sample of a study of graft-versus-host responses after intestinal transplantation. Sequencing was performed with immunoSEQ multiplex PCR; in TCRdb, only in-frame clones are kept and a portion is missing. The table includes tens of thousands of clones, roughly four fifths detected once. No cognate antigen is known for these TCRs. The starting material was unstimulated CD8+ T cells sorted from spleen or lymph node cells, obtained before intestinal transplant. These receptors were collected from a human donor who received an intestinal transplant. CDR3s include the opening cysteine and the closing phenylalanine or tryptophan. Fields, in order: J gene, clone size, D gene, V gene, CDR3 DNA, CDR3 protein. A D gene is named only where the DNA matches it firmly. Size is omitted from some rows. Given values are once, few, many or a class for expanded clones.

TRBJ1-5 | - | TRBD1 | TRBV4-1 | TGCGCCAGCAGCCAAGCCAGGGGGTATAGCAATCAGCCCCAGCATTTT | CASSQARGYSNQPQHF
TRBJ2-1 | few | TRBD2 | TRBV5-4 | TGTGCCAGCACCGGGACTAGTGGGACTGAGCAGTTCTTC | CASTGTSGTEQFF
TRBJ2-1 | - | - | TRBV4-1 | TGCGCCAGCAGCCAAGAATTGACGGGGCCCGATGAGCAGTTCTTC | CASSQELTGPDEQFF
TRBJ2-1 | - | - | TRBV7-6 | TGTGCCAGCAGCTTTTTAAACAATGAGCAGTTCTTC | CASSFLNNEQFF
TRBJ2-5 | few | TRBD2 | TRBV4-1 | TGCGCCAGCAGCCAGAGCCCGCCGGGACTAGCGGGCCAGAACAAAGAGACCCAGTACTTC | CASSQSPPGLAGQNKETQYF
TRBJ2-7 | - | TRBD2 | TRBV27 | TGTGCCAGCAGTTTGTTGGGGGCAGGGCTAGCGGGAGTGCAACCCTACGAGCAGTACTTC | CASSLLGAGLAGVQPYEQYF
TRBJ2-2 | - | - | TRBV11-2 | TGTGCCAGCAGCTTTATGAGGGACCCCGGGGAGCTGTTTTTT | CASSFMRDPGELFF
TRBJ2-7 | - | TRBD2 | TRBV29-1 | TGCAGCGTTGAGGGGACTAACTACGAGCAGTACTTC | CSVEGTNYEQYF
TRBJ2-5 | - | - | TRBV25-1 | TGTGCCAGCAGTGAATACCGGACCCTCACCCAAGAGACCCAGTACTTC | CASSEYRTLTQETQYF
TRBJ2-7 | - | TRBD2 | TRBV6-5 | TGTGCCAGCAGTTACTCGGCTAGCGGGGGTTACGAGCAGTACTTC | CASSYSASGGYEQYF
TRBJ2-2 | - | - | TRBV6-1 | TGTGCCAGCGGGGTAAGGGCCGGGAACACCGGGGAGCTGTTTTTT | CASGVRAGNTGELFF
TRBJ1-1 | - | - | TRBV10-3 | TGTGCCATCAGTACCGACGACAGGAATGAAGCTTTCTTT | CAISTDDRNEAFF
TRBJ2-5 | - | - | TRBV7-9 | TGTGCCAGCAGCCAGCTTGGAGGGATGTACCAAGAGACCCAGTACTTC | CASSQLGGMYQETQYF
TRBJ2-7 | - | - | TRBV2 | TGTGCCAGCGCGGCAGGCGGTACCTACGAGCAGTACTTC | CASAAGGTYEQYF
TRBJ2-3 | few | - | TRBV5-1 | TGCGCCAGCAGCTTGGACCGTGTGGAACCGAGCTCCCCAACAGATACGCAGTATTTT | CASSLDRVEPSSPTDTQYF
TRBJ1-6 | - | TRBD1 | TRBV5-4 | TGTGCCAGCAGCTTGGATCAGGGGGCACGGAATTCACCCCTCCACTTT | CASSLDQGARNSPLHF
TRBJ2-3 | few | TRBD2 | TRBV2 | TGTGCCAGCAGCCGGCTGGGGGGGGATAGCACAGATACGCAGTATTTT | CASSRLGGDSTDTQYF
TRBJ2-1 | - | - | TRBV28 | TGTGCCAGCAGTTTTTCGGACAGCTACAATGAGCAGTTCTTC | CASSFSDSYNEQFF